This TCR beta chain was sequenced for a study of identical twins. Template switching created a universal primer site, and the cDNA included unique molecular identifiers. MiXCR, run by TCRdb on the 5' RACE reads, gives a single entry per CDR3 protein. This sample has roughly 1.6 million distinct CDR3 sequences; around 29% occur once, and the top ten carry 0.25% to 0.3%. Germline assignment: CDR1 MNHNY and CDR2 SVGAGI (reference sequence). V was pared by 2 bases and J by 0 bases, with 11 bases between. The CDR3 is made up of 15 amino acids. Study-wide points: Sequences that were out-of-frame, alpha and twin-shared displayed an excess of low generation probability.

With regard to this clonotype: Antigen: not known.

The TCR sequence derives from a newborn girl in good health. Sequencing was performed on cord blood. The chain carries TRBV6-6 and TRBJ2-7; D remains unclear. The CDR3, as DNA: TGTGCCAGCAGTTACAGGACGGCCAGCTCCTACGAGCAGTACTTC. Encoded protein: CASSYRTASSYEQYF.